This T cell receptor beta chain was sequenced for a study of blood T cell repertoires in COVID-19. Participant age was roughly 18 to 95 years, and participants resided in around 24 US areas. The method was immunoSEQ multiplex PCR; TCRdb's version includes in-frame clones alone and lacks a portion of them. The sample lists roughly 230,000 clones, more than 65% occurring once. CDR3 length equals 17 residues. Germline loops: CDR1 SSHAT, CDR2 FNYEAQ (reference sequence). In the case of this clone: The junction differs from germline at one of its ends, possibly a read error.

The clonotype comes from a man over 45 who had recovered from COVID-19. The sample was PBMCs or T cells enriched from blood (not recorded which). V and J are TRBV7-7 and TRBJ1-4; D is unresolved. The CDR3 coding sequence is TGTGCTAGCAGCGCCGGACGGGATCTCGCAACTAATGAAAAACTGTTTTTT. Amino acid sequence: CASSAGRDLATNEKLFF.